This TCR beta chain derives from a study of blood T cell repertoires in COVID-19. As for the study in general: Researchers got acute and convalescent COVID-19 samples from the United States, Italy and Spain.

Measured with immunoSEQ multiplex PCR; TCRdb has only the in-frame clones, and not every one. This table holds over 40,000 clones, roughly 85% found once. V dropped 2 bases and J dropped 2; count of bases not matched to a gene: 9. From germline, CDR1 is SGHDT and CDR2 YYEEEE. The CDR3 totals 18 residues. The TCR sequence derives from an older man with acute or convalescent COVID-19. Input material: peripheral blood. The chain links TRBV5-6 to TRBJ2-2; 10 positions match TRBD2. This CDR3 reads CASSFSKRGGVNTGELFF. CDR3 nucleotides: TGTGCCAGCAGCTTTTCTAAGCGGGGGGGCGTAAACACCGGGGAGCTGTTTTTT.